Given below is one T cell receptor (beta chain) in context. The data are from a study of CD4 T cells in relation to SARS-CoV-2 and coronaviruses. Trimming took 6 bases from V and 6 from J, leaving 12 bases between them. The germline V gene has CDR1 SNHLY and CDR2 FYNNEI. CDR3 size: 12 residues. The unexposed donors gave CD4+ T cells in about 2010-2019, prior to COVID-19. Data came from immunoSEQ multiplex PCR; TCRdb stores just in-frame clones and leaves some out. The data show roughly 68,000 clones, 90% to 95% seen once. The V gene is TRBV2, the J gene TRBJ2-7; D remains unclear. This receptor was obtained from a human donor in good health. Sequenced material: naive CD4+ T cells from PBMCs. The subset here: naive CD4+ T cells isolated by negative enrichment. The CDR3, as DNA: TGTGCCAGCAGCCTCCTGGCTGGCGAGCAGTACTTC. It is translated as CASSLLAGEQYF.